The text below deals with one T cell receptor (beta chain). Its matching antigen is unknown. TEMRA cells were enriched by FACS, and CD4+ and CD8+ T cells were negatively isolated. This entry comes from a study of CD8 T cells in Susac syndrome. Whole-study findings and limits: It was in TEMRA cells and active patients that Susac CD8+ clonal expansion peaked. The authors found fewer than 20 Susac-specific public clones in total CD8+ repertoires and a few in CD8+ TEMRA repertoires.

Roughly 0.45 to 1 ug RNA was reverse transcribed with random hexamers. MiXCR, applied by TCRdb to the immunoSEQ multiplex PCR reads, yields one record per CDR3 protein. This sample has about 100,000 distinct CDR3 sequences, with about 95% found just once. The CDR3 length is 17 residues. Per the germline V gene, CDR1 is SGHNT and CDR2 is YYREEE (reference sequence). Trimming removed 1 base from V and 2 bases from J; junction bases left unmatched: 7. The source is a human donor with Susac syndrome. V and J are TRBV5-4 and TRBJ2-3, with TRBD1 matching 10 bases. Sequencing was performed on CD8+ T cells from PBMCs. The DNA of the CDR3 is TGTGCCAGCAGCTTGATCCCGGGACAGGGGTTCACAGATACGCAGTATTTT. This gives the protein CASSLIPGQGFTDTQYF.